The sequence of this T cell receptor beta chain was determined in a study of neurological immune-mediated disorders. General study results and limits: Falling below healthy controls, multiple sclerosis showed the least TCR clonal expansion, while HTLV-1-associated myelopathy showed the most. It was the repertoires of 18 of 34 multiple sclerosis patients that phylogenetic grouping placed in one related-CDR3 cluster, which is a possible signature.

Template-switch 5'RACE cDNA synthesis added a 10-nucleotide unique molecular identifier. MiXCR, run by TCRdb on the 5' RACE reads, gives a single entry per CDR3 protein. The sample holds 40,000 to 60,000 distinct CDR3 sequences; about 3.7% are singletons and the top ten take under 6%. This clonotype occurred many times. Its antigen is still unknown. Germline values: CDR1 MNHEY, CDR2 SMNVEV (reference sequence). There are 16 residues in the CDR3. V lost 5 bases, J lost 2 bases, and 18 bases lay in between. The V gene is TRBV27, the J gene TRBJ1-2, with D hard to call. The sequence was obtained from a middle-aged man with multiple sclerosis. Material: PBMCs. The CDR3 nucleotides are TGTGCCAGCAGTAAAAACAGTGCCTTACTCAACTATGGCTACACCTTC. Encoded protein: CASSKNSALLNYGYTF.